This T cell receptor beta chain came from a study of T cells in localized non-small cell lung cancer (dated by TCRdb to about 2020). The study in broad terms: Comparing tumors with uninvolved tumor-adjacent lungs, the study looked at the T cell repertoires of 236 patients with early-stage NSCLC. The cohort consisted of 200 to 250 treatment-naive NSCLC patients whose localized lung tumors had been resected. The mean age of the NSCLC patients was under 70 years, with 130 or so men and 85 to 110 women.

Trimming leaves V shorter by 0 bases and J shorter by 4 bases, with the junction holding 1 base beyond the gene matches. CDR3 length: 13 amino acids, cysteine to phenylalanine. The kept DNA is CDR3 alone, 39 bases in frame from the first base. Based on the germline V gene (reference sequence), the CDR1 and CDR2 sequences are GTSNPN and SVGIG. A word on this clone: Its antigen is still unknown. No base-level quality is on record; no much larger clone is a single base apart.

Overall study outcomes, separate from this receptor: A median of around 57 of the top 100 tumor clones turned up in the paired uninvolved adjacent lung, and 25 to 30 of those clones also ranked among the top 100 of that same adjacent lung. Uninvolved tumor-adjacent lung showed the highest T cell clonality, higher than tumor, which suggests more focused antigenic responses in the uninvolved tumor-adjacent lung. Since the design was exploratory, TCR variables were selected using unadjusted p-values with no false-discovery rate correction. Because multi-region tumor sequencing was not done, intratumor heterogeneity could not be ruled out. Higher T cell density in blood was associated with longer overall survival, whereas higher clonality in adjacent lung was associated with shorter survival.

At diagnosis, peripheral blood, uninvolved tumor-adjacent lung and tumor were collected and were preserved as a mix of fresh-frozen and FFPE material. TCR beta CDR3 regions were sequenced from DNA using the immunoSEQ Assay. On the study's bioinformatics: To compute T cell density, TCR beta template counts were normalized to usable DNA, which was estimated by amplifying housekeeping genes. Richness was estimated with the preseqR package, extrapolating to 400,000 templates for PBMC samples and 120,000 templates for tissue samples. Clonality was defined by subtracting Pielou's evenness from one. Tissue-enriched TCRs were identified by differential abundance testing using productive amino-acid clonotypes, minimum total count 5 and alpha 0.1. The Jaccard Index and the Morisita Overlap Index were used to quantify repertoire overlap between compartments. GLIPH clustered TCR beta CDR3s with public tetramer-defined viral CDR3s; viral motifs required at least three viral sequences plus V-gene enrichment. TCRdb provides this immuneACCESS table in a form limited to in-frame rearrangements. Some clones are lacking; in checked studies, under half of them reflect an unresolved V gene, and why the rest are absent is not known. That table gives V, J and clone size, and the DNA gave D and trimming. Within this sample are over a thousand clones, with 20% to 25% of them counted one time only. Of the sample, 13% to 15% falls within the top ten clones.

This clonotype originated in a woman between 35 and 75 years old with stage I lung adenocarcinoma. Sequencing was performed on lung tumor tissue, taken before any cancer treatment. The chain employs TRBV30 and TRBJ1-2; the junction holds 8 bases that match TRBD1. CDR3 protein: CAWSVDRGYGYTF. The DNA sequence follows: TGTGCCTGGAGTGTTGACAGGGGCTATGGCTACACCTTC. The full variable domain, completed from the reference TRBV30 and TRBJ1-2 proteins outside the CDR3, reads SQTIHQWPATLVQPVGSPLSLECTVEGTSNPNLYWYRQAAGRGLQLLFYSVGIGQISSEVPQNLSASRPQDRQFILSSKKLLLSDSGFYLCAWSVDRGYGYTFGSGTRLTVV.